This T cell receptor (beta chain) was recovered during a study of T cell changes during pregnancy in multiple sclerosis. Assay used: immunoSEQ multiplex PCR; TCRdb lists only in-frame clones, some missing. The table lists around 65,000 clones, roughly 90% of them singletons, with 3.3% in the top ten. This clone is a singleton in its sample. The germline V and J ends were trimmed by 4 bases and 5 bases, with 8 bases remaining between them. This CDR3 spans 13 amino acids. Germline V CDR1 and CDR2: SGHTA, FQGTGA. The TCR originated in a female donor in good health, enrolled as a control in a pregnancy study. Sequencing was performed on peripheral blood, taken in the first trimester of pregnancy. The chain has TRBV7-3 and TRBJ2-2, with D perhaps matching TRBD2 (5 bases). CDR3: CASSSDWTGELFF. In nucleotides, the CDR3 is TGTGCCAGCAGCTCGGACTGGACCGGGGAGCTGTTTTTT.